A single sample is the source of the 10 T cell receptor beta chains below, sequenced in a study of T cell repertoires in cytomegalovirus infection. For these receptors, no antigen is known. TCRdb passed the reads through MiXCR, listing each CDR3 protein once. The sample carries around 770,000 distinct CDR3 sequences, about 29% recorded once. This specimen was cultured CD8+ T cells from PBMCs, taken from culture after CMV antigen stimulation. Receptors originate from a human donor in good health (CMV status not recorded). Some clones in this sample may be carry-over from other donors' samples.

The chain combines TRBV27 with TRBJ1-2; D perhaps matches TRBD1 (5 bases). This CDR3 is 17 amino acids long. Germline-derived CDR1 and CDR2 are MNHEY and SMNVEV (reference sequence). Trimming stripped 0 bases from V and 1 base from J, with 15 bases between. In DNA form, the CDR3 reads TGTGCCAGCAGTTTATCGATCTCGGACACCTATAACTATGGCTACACCTTC. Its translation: CASSLSISDTYNYGYTF.

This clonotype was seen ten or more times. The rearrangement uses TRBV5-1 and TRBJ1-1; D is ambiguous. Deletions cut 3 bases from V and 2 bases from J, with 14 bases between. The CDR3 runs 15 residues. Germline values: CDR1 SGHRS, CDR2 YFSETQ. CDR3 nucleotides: TGCGCCAGCAGCTCGGGCACAATCCTTAACACTGAAGCTTTCTTT. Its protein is CASSSGTILNTEAFF.

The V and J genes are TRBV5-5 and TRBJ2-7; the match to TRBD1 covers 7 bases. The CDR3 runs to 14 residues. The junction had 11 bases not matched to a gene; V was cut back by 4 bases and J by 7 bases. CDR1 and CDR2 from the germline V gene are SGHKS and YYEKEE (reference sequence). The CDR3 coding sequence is TGTGCCAGCAGCCCGGGACAGACTTCTTTTGAGCAGTACTTC. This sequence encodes CASSPGQTSFEQYF.

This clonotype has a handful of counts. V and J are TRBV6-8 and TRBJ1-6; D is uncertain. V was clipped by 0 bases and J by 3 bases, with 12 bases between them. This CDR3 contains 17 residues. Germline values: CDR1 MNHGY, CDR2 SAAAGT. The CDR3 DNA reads TGTGCCAGCAGTTACTCGGTTCAAGGGATCTATAATTCACCCCTCCACTTT. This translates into CASSYSVQGIYNSPLHF.

CDR3 sequence (DNA): TGTGCCAGCAGTGAGCACCTACGGACAGGAGAAAACTATGGCTACACCTTC. As protein: CASSEHLRTGENYGYTF. This chain joins TRBV27 and TRBJ1-2; 7 bases are shared with TRBD1. Germline loops: CDR1 MNHEY, CDR2 SMNVEV (reference sequence). This CDR3 comprises 17 residues. The V and J ends lost 5 bases and 2 bases, in that order; junction bases with no gene match: 14.

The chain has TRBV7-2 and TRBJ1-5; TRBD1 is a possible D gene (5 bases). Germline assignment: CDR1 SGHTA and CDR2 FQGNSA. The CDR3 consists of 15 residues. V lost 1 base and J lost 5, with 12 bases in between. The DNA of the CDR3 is TGTGCCAGCAGCTTAGGGCGGGGGAGCTATCAGCCCCAGCATTTT. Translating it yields CASSLGRGSYQPQHF.

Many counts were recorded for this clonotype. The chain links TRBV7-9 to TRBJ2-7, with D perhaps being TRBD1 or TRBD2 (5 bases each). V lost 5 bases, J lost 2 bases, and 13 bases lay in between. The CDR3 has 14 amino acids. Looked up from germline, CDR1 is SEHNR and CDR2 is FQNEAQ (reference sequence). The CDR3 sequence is CASSRDGRAYEQYF. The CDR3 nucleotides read TGTGCCAGCAGCCGGGACGGCCGAGCCTACGAGCAGTACTTC. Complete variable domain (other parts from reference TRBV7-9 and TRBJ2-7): DTGVSQNPRHKITKRGQNVTFRCDPISEHNRLYWYRQTLGQGPEFLTYFQNEAQLEKSRLLSDRFSAERPKGSFSTLEIQRTEQGDSAMYLCASSRDGRAYEQYFGPGTRLTVT.

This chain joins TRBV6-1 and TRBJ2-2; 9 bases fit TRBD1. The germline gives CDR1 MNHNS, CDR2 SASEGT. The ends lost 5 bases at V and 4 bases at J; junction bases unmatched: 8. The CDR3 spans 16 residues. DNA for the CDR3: TGTGCCAGCAGTTTACACAGGGGGCGCGGCACCGGGGAGCTGTTTTTT. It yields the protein CASSLHRGRGTGELFF.

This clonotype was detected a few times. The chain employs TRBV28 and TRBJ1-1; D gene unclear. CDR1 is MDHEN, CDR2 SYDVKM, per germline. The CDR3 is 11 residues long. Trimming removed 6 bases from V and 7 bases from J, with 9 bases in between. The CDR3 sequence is CASRAGYEAFF. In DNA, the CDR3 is TGTGCCAGCAGGGCTGGATATGAAGCTTTCTTT.

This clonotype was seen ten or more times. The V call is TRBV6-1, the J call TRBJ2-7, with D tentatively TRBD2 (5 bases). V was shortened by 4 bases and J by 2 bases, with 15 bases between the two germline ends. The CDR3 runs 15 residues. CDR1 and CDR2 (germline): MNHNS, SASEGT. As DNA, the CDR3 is TGTGCCAGCAGTGTTCCAACCGGACTCCCCTACGAGCAGTACTTC. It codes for CASSVPTGLPYEQYF.